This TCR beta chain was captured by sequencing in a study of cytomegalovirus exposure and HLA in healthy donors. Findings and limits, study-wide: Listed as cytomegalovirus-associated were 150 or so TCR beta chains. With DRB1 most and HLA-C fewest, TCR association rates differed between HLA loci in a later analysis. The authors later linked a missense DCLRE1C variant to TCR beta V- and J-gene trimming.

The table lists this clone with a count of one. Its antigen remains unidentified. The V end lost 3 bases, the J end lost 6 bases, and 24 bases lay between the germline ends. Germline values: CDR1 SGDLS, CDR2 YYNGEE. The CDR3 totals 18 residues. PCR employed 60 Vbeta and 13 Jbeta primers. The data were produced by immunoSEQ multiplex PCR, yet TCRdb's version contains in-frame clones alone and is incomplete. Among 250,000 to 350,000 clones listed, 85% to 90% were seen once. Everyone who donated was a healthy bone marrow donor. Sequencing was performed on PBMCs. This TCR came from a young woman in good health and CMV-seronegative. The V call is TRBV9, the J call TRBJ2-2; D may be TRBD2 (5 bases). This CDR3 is CASSARPSGIPVAGELFF. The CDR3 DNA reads TGTGCCAGCAGCGCACGGCCGTCGGGGATCCCGGTCGCCGGGGAGCTGTTTTTT.